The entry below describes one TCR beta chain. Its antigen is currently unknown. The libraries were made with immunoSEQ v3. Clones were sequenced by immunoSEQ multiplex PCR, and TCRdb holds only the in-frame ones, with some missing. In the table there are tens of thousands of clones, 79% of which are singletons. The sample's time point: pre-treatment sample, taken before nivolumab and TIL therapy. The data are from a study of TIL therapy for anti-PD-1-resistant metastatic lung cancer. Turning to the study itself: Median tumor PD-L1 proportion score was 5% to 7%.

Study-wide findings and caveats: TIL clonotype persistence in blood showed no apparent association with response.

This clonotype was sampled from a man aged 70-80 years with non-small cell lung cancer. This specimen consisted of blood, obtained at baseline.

The chain's CDR3 is CASSPRRFDSDLRGNTIYF. CDR3 coding DNA: TGTGCCAGCAGTCCTCGTAGGTTCGACAGCGACCTGCGGGGAAACACCATATATTTT. V is TRBV28 and J is TRBJ1-3, with D perhaps TRBD1 (5 bases). Trimming removed 5 bases at V and 4 bases at J, with 27 bases between. CDR1 and CDR2 from the germline V gene are MDHEN and SYDVKM. The CDR3 is 19 amino acids.